This T cell receptor beta chain emerged from a study of T cell repertoires in cytomegalovirus infection. Study summary: Public TCR beta signatures provided an indication of both CMV infection and a matching HLA type. Findings and caveats of the study: Identification of carriers of CMV plus the relevant HLA was achieved through cumulative public TCR beta family frequency.

MiXCR, run by TCRdb on the reads, gives a single entry per CDR3 protein. The sample includes about 740,000 distinct CDR3 sequences, less than 40% seen only once; the top ten take around 2.8%. Trimming removed 2 bases from V and 7 bases from J, with 21 bases in between. Germline-derived CDR1 and CDR2 are SGHVS and FNYEAQ. The length of the CDR3 is 16 residues. Concerning this clonotype itself: Its antigen is not identified.

The chain uses TRBV7-6 and TRBJ2-7; no reliable D call. What was sequenced was PBMCs. This TCR came from a human donor in good health (CMV status not recorded). Some clones in this sample may be carry-over from other donors' samples. CDR3 protein: CASSLSARRGPGEQYF. Written as DNA, the CDR3 is TGTGCCAGCAGCTTATCCGCCCGTAGAGGCCCTGGGGAGCAGTACTTC.